A single sample gave rise to the 22 T cell receptor beta chains below, sequenced in a study of blood T cell repertoires in COVID-19 (dated by TCRdb to the early 2020s). Library preparation was by the immunoSEQ multiplex PCR assay. TCRdb's version of the immuneACCESS table is confined to in-frame rearrangements and falls short of the full clone set. An unresolved V gene accounts for under half of the shortfall where checked; the remainder is of unknown origin. The sample data list 200,000 to 250,000 clones, and approximately 78% of these were observed just once. The ten most abundant clones make up under 8.5% of the sample. The material sequenced was peripheral blood. These receptors all come from a woman older than 75 with COVID-19, enrolled during active disease.

The chain has TRBV4-3 and TRBJ2-7; a weak D match, TRBD2 (5 bases). V lost 3 bases and J 3 bases, leaving 12 bases between the germline ends. CDR1 and CDR2 from the germline V gene are LGHNA and YSLEER. The CDR3 is made up of 14 amino acids. The DNA of the CDR3 is TGCGCCAGCAGCCACAGGACTGGTCTCTACGAGCAGTACTTC. Its protein is CASSHRTGLYEQYF.

The chain uses TRBV28 and TRBJ1-3, with D hard to call. V shed 2 bases and J shed 0 bases, with 8 bases lying between them. Germline V CDR1 and CDR2: MDHEN, SYDVKM. This CDR3 is 15 amino acids long. CDR3: CASSLVAASGNTIYF. For the CDR3, the DNA is TGTGCCAGCAGTTTAGTTGCGGCCTCTGGAAACACCATATATTTT.

The chain couples TRBV30 to TRBJ2-7; TRBD1 matches at 7 bases. This CDR3 region has 14 residues. After removal of 0 bases from V and 5 bases from J, the junction contained 7 bases not matched to a gene. Germline V gives CDR1 GTSNPN, CDR2 SVGIG (reference sequence). The chain's CDR3 is CAWSVNRGQNEQYF. The CDR3 DNA reads TGTGCCTGGAGTGTCAACAGGGGACAGAACGAGCAGTACTTC.

The table lists this clone with a count of one. The chain is built from TRBV13 and TRBJ1-1; TRBD1 matches 10 bases. Germline CDR1 reads PRHDT; CDR2 reads FYEKMQ (reference sequence). After removal of 5 bases from V and 4 bases from J, the junction contained 4 bases not matched to a gene. The CDR3 covers 14 residues. The CDR3 sequence: CASSPRTGGTEAFF. DNA for the CDR3: TGTGCCAGCAGCCCGCGGACAGGGGGCACTGAAGCTTTCTTT.

The chain links TRBV6-2 or TRBV6-3 to TRBJ2-5, with a tentative D call TRBD2 (5 bases). The germline CDR1 and CDR2 sequences are MNHEY and SVGEGT. The CDR3 sequence is 14 residues long. Trimming pared 2 bases from V and 3 bases from J, leaving 10 bases between. The chain's CDR3 is CASSYPLREETQYF. The CDR3 coding sequence is TGTGCCAGCAGTTACCCGCTGAGGGAAGAGACCCAGTACTTC.

The chain uses TRBV30 and TRBJ2-1; 9 bases agree with TRBD1. V was clipped by 1 base and J by 0 bases; unmatched bases: 1. Germline CDR1 reads GTSNPN; CDR2 reads SVGIG (reference sequence). The CDR3 runs 15 residues. CDR3 coding DNA: TGTGCCTGGAGTGGACAGGGGGGCTCCTACAATGAGCAGTTCTTC. It translates to CAWSGQGGSYNEQFF.

V usage is TRBV7-9 and J usage is TRBJ1-2; 7 nucleotides align to TRBD1. After removal of 1 base from V and 8 bases from J, the junction contained 10 bases not matched to a gene. Germline assignment: CDR1 SEHNR and CDR2 FQNEAQ (reference sequence). The CDR3 covers 15 residues. The CDR3 DNA reads as TGTGCCAGCAGCTTAGGGACAGGCTCCCCCGAGGGCTACACCTTC. Residues: CASSLGTGSPEGYTF.

The chain joins TRBV28 to TRBJ2-7, with D possibly TRBD2 on 6 matching bases. CDR3 length: 13 amino acids. Germline V gene data show CDR1 as MDHEN and CDR2 as SYDVKM. The V gene lost 7 bases and the J gene lost 4 bases, with 14 bases spanning the gap. The CDR3 protein is CASTTGLFYEQYF. CDR3 nucleotides: TGTGCCAGCACCACGGGACTTTTTTACGAGCAGTACTTC.

V usage is TRBV12-3 or TRBV12-4 and J usage is TRBJ1-1, with D perhaps TRBD1 (6 bases). The V and J ends lost 7 bases and 1 base respectively, with 10 bases between them. This CDR3 has 13 residues. The CDR3: CASIVQGNTEAFF. The CDR3 nucleotides are TGTGCCAGCATCGTACAGGGGAACACTGAAGCTTTCTTT.

The chain links TRBV7-9 to TRBJ1-3; the match to TRBD1 covers 9 bases. The trim removed 5 bases at V and 3 bases at J, leaving 2 bases unmatched. The CDR3 extends over 14 amino acids. Germline CDR1 SEHNR, CDR2 FQNEAQ (reference sequence). CDR3 in amino acids: CASSGTGFGNTIYF. As DNA, the CDR3 is TGTGCCAGCAGCGGGACAGGGTTTGGAAACACCATATATTTT.

The chain joins TRBV30 to TRBJ1-5; 8 bases map to TRBD1. The length of the CDR3 is 16 residues. V shed 1 base and J 0 bases; nucleotides not matched to a gene: 5. The germline gives CDR1 GTSNPN, CDR2 SVGIG (reference sequence). CDR3 nucleotide sequence: TGTGCCTGGAGTGGGGGGACAGGCTATAGCAATCAGCCCCAGCATTTT. The encoded protein is CAWSGGTGYSNQPQHF.

The chain recombines TRBV20-1 with TRBJ2-1; D unresolved. Between the trimmed V and J ends, which lost 3 bases and 0 bases, there was a span of 9 bases. The CDR3 spans 14 residues. CDR1 DFQATT and CDR2 SNEGSKA come from the germline V gene (reference sequence). This CDR3 reads CSASRRLSYNEQFF. The CDR3 DNA follows: TGCAGTGCTAGTAGGCGGCTCTCCTACAATGAGCAGTTCTTC.

V and J are TRBV2 and TRBJ2-5; the D gene is possibly TRBD2 (6 bases). V dropped 5 bases and J dropped 1 base, with 14 bases sitting between them. Per the germline V gene, CDR1 is SNHLY and CDR2 is FYNNEI. The CDR3 runs to 15 residues. CDR3 residues: CASSLPTSSQETQYF. In DNA, the CDR3 is TGTGCCAGCAGTCTGCCAACTAGCTCCCAAGAGACCCAGTACTTC.

V gene TRBV1 combines with J gene TRBJ2-7; no check of the table's D call, TRBD2, against the DNA was made. TRBV1 is deemed a pseudogene. The CDR3 spans 14 residues. The CDR3 loop reads CTSSPRDSAYEQYF. The CDR3 coding sequence is TGCACCAGCAGCCCCAGGGACTCGGCCTACGAGCAGTACTTC.

A few counts support this clone. The gene calls are TRBV10-1 and TRBJ1-3; no firm D call. V lost 2 bases and J 11 bases, leaving 16 bases between the germline ends. Germline CDR1 is WNHNN and CDR2 is SYGVQD (reference sequence). The length of the CDR3 is 14 residues. CDR3 protein: CASSEEVVYCAIYF. For the CDR3, the DNA is TGCGCCAGCAGTGAGGAGGTGGTTTACTGCGCCATATATTTT.

The chain couples TRBV20-1 to TRBJ1-4; D is unclear. This CDR3 contains 13 residues. Germline V gives CDR1 DFQATT, CDR2 SNEGSKA (reference sequence). Trimming stripped 3 bases from V and 4 bases from J, with 9 bases between. The CDR3 loop reads CSASGEDNEKLFF. CDR3 coding DNA: TGCAGTGCTAGTGGAGAAGATAATGAAAAACTGTTTTTT.

The rearrangement links TRBV4-1 to TRBJ2-5, with 7 bases aligning to TRBD1. The CDR3 sequence is 14 residues long. Germline CDR1 MGHRA, CDR2 YSYEKL. V shed 5 bases and J 5 bases; nucleotides not matched to a gene: 8. The CDR3 region is CASSSLGTAETQYF. DNA for the CDR3: TGCGCCAGCAGCTCCCTCGGGACAGCCGAGACCCAGTACTTC.

This chain links TRBV27 with TRBJ1-2, with 7 bases that match TRBD1. Germline CDR1 MNHEY, CDR2 SMNVEV (reference sequence). Trimming cost V 6 bases and J 4 bases; bases outside gene matches: 8. The CDR3 has 14 amino acids. CDR3 bases: TGTGCCAGCAGCCTACGACAGGGTTCCTATGGCTACACCTTC. Translated, it gives CASSLRQGSYGYTF.

This rearrangement joins TRBV5-1 to TRBJ1-1, with D tentatively TRBD1 (5 bases). Deletions cut 4 bases from V and 2 bases from J, with 12 bases between. CDR1 is SGHRS and CDR2 is YFSETQ in the germline V gene. The CDR3 runs to 14 residues. The CDR3 region is CASSAREVNTEAFF. In DNA, the CDR3 is TGCGCCAGCAGCGCCAGGGAAGTTAACACTGAAGCTTTCTTT. The variable domain in full, completed from reference TRBV5-1 and TRBJ1-1, reads KAGVTQTPRYLIKTRGQQVTLSCSPISGHRSVSWYQQTPGQGLQFLFEYFSETQRNKGNFPGRFSGRQFSNSRSEMNVSTLELGDSALYLCASSAREVNTEAFFGQGTRLTVV.

The CDR3: CASSLDRVAGGSPLHF. CDR3 in DNA: TGTGCCAGCAGCTTAGACCGGGTTGCTGGTGGTTCACCCCTCCACTTT. The genes are TRBV11-2 and TRBJ1-6; no clear D gene. V was cut by 0 bases and J by 9 bases, with 15 bases left in between. This CDR3 region has 16 residues. Germline loops: CDR1 SGHAT, CDR2 FQNNGV.

This clone was observed a single time. The chain employs TRBV19 and TRBJ2-2; possible D gene TRBD1, 5 bases. The CDR3 runs to 13 residues. In germline, CDR1 is LNHDA, CDR2 SQIVND (reference sequence). V was pared by 2 bases and J by 5 bases, with 6 bases between. CDR3 coding DNA: TGTGCCAGTAGTATACAGGGAACCGGGGAGCTGTTTTTT. Translated: CASSIQGTGELFF. The complete variable domain, with remaining parts taken from reference TRBV19 and TRBJ2-2, reads DGGITQSPKYLFRKEGQNVTLSCEQNLNHDAMYWYRQDPGQGLRLIYYSQIVNDFQKGDIAEGYSVSREKKESFPLTVTSAQKNPTAFYLCASSIQGTGELFFGEGSRLTVL.

The V and J genes are TRBV5-1 and TRBJ2-2; 11 bases are a match to TRBD2. The germline V gene has CDR1 SGHRS and CDR2 YFSETQ. This CDR3 spans 17 amino acids. Trimming cost V 0 bases and J 1 base; bases outside gene matches: 2. CDR3 sequence (DNA): TGCGCCAGCAGCTTGGCTCTAGCGGGAGGGAACACCGGGGAGCTGTTTTTT. Translated, it gives CASSLALAGGNTGELFF.